This T cell receptor (beta chain) was observed in a study of blood T cell repertoires in COVID-19 (dated by TCRdb to the early 2020s). About the full investigation: Collaborator samples came from the United States, Italy and Spain and covered acute and convalescent phases of COVID-19. Nearly every sample came with metadata listing a de-identified subject ID, COVID-19 status, age in years and sex. The repertoires were released in a freely available public database meant as a resource for research on the immune response to SARS-CoV-2. Where available, HLA class I and class II types were taken from metadata supplied by the sample provider and were not determined by assay-based typing. The samples were drawn from the first 160 participants of the ongoing ImmuneRACE study and from over a thousand subjects provided by 6 global collaborators. The material from the prospective study consisted of cDNA or gDNA derived from T cells, B-cell-depleted T cells, or PBMCs. The dataset comprised deeply sampled blood TCRbeta repertoires from subjects exposed to, actively infected with, or recovered from COVID-19. Broad study findings and their caveats: How much clinical and demographic metadata was included differed by source and by participant, and the metadata was provided uncurated.

From cysteine to phenylalanine, the CDR3 is 14 amino acids long. Kept here is only the CDR3 DNA, which spans 42 bases and is read in frame from base 1. The trim is 2 bases for V and 2 bases for J, with a gap of 12 bases between the germline ends. From the germline V gene (reference sequence), CDR1 is GTSNPN and CDR2 is SVGIG. As to this clone: Its binding antigen is unknown. There are no base qualities to consult, and no much larger clone falls within one base.

Participants in the prospective study were enrolled through a virtual design, were aged about 18 to 90 years, and lived in fewer than 30 United States geographic areas. Cohort assignment in the prospective study relied on participant-reported clinical history from a screening survey and a study questionnaire. Recovered participants in ImmuneRACE Cohort 3 were defined by two consecutive negative NP/OP PCR tests, clearance by a healthcare professional, or resolution of symptoms. In the prospective study, mobile phlebotomists collected whole blood, serum and a nasopharyngeal or oropharyngeal swab from each participant. Over a roughly two-month period, participants in the prospective study had the option of providing additional blood draws and questionnaires. Prospective study blood samples were shipped either frozen or at room temperature before DNA extraction. TCRbeta CDR3 regions were amplified from genomic DNA using the immunoSEQ Assay, a bias-controlled multiplex PCR. In the authors' own workflow: Within the assay, amplification of reference gene primers was used to estimate how many nucleated cells each sample contained. Sequence reads were collapsed and filtered to measure the absolute abundance of every unique TCRbeta CDR3 rearrangement. For each sample, productive Simpson clonality was calculated as the square root of Simpson's diversity index over productive rearrangements. TCRdb's version of the immuneACCESS table is confined to in-frame rearrangements and falls short of the full clone set. An unresolved V gene accounts for under half of the shortfall where checked; the remainder is of unknown origin. The V and J calls and clone size come from that table; D and trimming were worked out from the DNA. The sample records some 500,000 clones, roughly 90% of which are singletons. 1.5% to 2% of the sample rests with the top ten.

The sequence is built from TRBV30 and TRBJ1-2; the D gene is not confidently resolved. This sequence was found in a woman between 40 and 55 years old who had recovered from COVID-19. The sequenced sample consisted of PBMCs or T cells enriched from blood (not recorded which). The DNA is as follows: TGTGCCTGGAGTTTCAAATTGCAGAACTATGGCTACACCTTC. This encodes CAWSFKLQNYGYTF.